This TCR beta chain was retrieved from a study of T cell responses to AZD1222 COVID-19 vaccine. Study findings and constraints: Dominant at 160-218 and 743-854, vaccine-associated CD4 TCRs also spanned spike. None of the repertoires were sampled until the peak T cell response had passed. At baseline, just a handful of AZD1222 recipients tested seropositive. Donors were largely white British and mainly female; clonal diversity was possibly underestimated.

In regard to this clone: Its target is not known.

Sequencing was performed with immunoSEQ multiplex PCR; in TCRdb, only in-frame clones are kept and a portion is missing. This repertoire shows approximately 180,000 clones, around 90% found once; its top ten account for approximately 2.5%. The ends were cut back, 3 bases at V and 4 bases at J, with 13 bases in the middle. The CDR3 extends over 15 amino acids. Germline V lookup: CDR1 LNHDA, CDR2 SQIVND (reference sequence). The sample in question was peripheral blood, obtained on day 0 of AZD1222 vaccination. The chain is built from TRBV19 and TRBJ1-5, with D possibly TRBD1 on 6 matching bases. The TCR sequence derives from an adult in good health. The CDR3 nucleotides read TGTGCCAGTAGTATCCAAGATACAGGGAATCAGCCCCAGCATTTT. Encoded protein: CASSIQDTGNQPQHF.